This T cell receptor (beta chain) was captured by sequencing in a study of shared clonotypes between healthy human individuals. Assay: immunoSEQ multiplex PCR; the TCRdb copy retains only in-frame clones and omits some. Among fewer than 400,000 clones listed, roughly 70% were seen once. Trimming stripped 3 bases from V and 5 bases from J, with 13 bases between. The germline V gene encodes CDR1 LNHNV and CDR2 YYDKDF (reference sequence). CDR3 length equals 14 residues. The receptor was derived from a young man in good health. Source material: memory CD4+ T cells sorted from blood. Subset described: CD45RA-negative fraction. The chain uses TRBV15 and TRBJ2-5; D might be TRBD1 (7 bases). DNA of the CDR3: TGTGCCACCAGCAGGACAGGGAGGTCGGAGACCCAGTACTTC. Its translation: CATSRTGRSETQYF.